This TCR beta chain comes out of a study of cytomegalovirus exposure and HLA in healthy donors (dated by TCRdb to the late 2010s). About the investigation overall: An earlier analysis of several hundred of the donors reported 250 to 300 Gb of sequence data and 100 million to 140 million unique TCR beta sequences from roughly 200 million T cells. To decide whether each TCR beta V gene segment behaved as functional or pseudogenic, an earlier analysis of approximately 590 of the donors relied on high-throughput TCR beta sequencing. The number of typed donors differed by locus: about 620-640 for A, B, C, DRB1 and DQB1; 500 to 550 for DQA1; approximately 600 for DPA1; and 400 to 480 for DPB1. To predict cytomegalovirus infection status, the study combined high-throughput TCR immunosequencing, statistical association of individual TCRs with disease status, and machine learning. HLA typing covered class I and class II loci at four-digit resolution. Along with the roughly 610-subject first cohort, a separate validation cohort of more than 90 different subjects was used. The study was designed to test whether signatures of past pathogen exposure could be identified by cataloging public T cell receptors. In a later genetic analysis, genome-wide SNP genotypes for about 55% of the roughly 700 donors were used, and that subset was treated as a discovery cohort. Donor age, sex, ethnicity and CMV serostatus were collected together with the repertoire data. On average, roughly 240,000 unique TCR beta nucleotide sequences were sequenced per donor among about 400 genotyped donors of the cohort, with approximately 18% of those sequences being non-productive. Of the roughly 410 genotyped donors, less than 85% were placed in the genetic ancestry cluster associated with self-reported Caucasian donors. Roughly 5 DR-DQ haplotypes were handled as single units for association and clustering, since linkage in the cohort was strong. All discovery cohort repertoires had been generated using a single sequencing platform. The study used immunosequencing to profile the T cell repertoires of around 600 subjects and linked those repertoires to cytomegalovirus serostatus. An early release covering some 640 HLA-typed donors comprised about 290 gigabases of sequencing data and tens of millions of unique TCR sequences. In a later analysis, previously published TCR beta repertoires from more than 500 donors were re-analyzed and high-resolution HLA genotyping was added so that TCR occurrence patterns could be studied. Rather than using new phenotypic data, the later analysis identified candidate immune exposures from TCR beta sequences and from how often those sequences occurred across donors.

General findings and caveats noted by the study authors: A group of highly shared sequence variants was considered likely to be a technical artifact of the sequencing pipeline. In a later analysis, HLA-associated TCR beta chains were found to be more clonally expanded and to have lower generation probabilities than equally common non-associated chains. In a later analysis, more than 15,000 TCR beta sequences were associated with specific HLA alleles at a false discovery rate of 0.05. A further reported finding was that TCR beta sequences accurately predicted the HLA-A and HLA-B alleles for most subjects in the first cohort. In a later genetic analysis, fewer N-insertions in productive TCRs were reported among donors in an Asian-associated ancestry cluster than the roughly 670-donor mean. Because counts were too low, more than 15 rarely observed V segments, including chromosome 9 orphons, were excluded from the earlier analysis of 587 of the donors. Strong co-occurrence of HLA alleles, especially DR and DQ, made assigning TCR associations to individual alleles difficult. The study listed 150 to 200 TCR beta chains as associated with cytomegalovirus. Broadly in line with IMGT annotations, most TCR beta V segments showed up in productive rearrangements about 87% or about 30% of the time in an earlier analysis of several hundred of the donors. While some public TCRs were present in many individuals, most TCR sequences turned up only very rarely across donors. In a later genetic analysis, a missense DCLRE1C variant was associated with V-gene and J-gene trimming of TCR beta chains, and the association was replicated in an independent cohort. The 87-base-pair reads could not distinguish some IMGT-functional V segments, including TRBV6-2 and TRBV6-3, so those segments were excluded. A later analysis found that most CMV-associated TCR beta chains appeared HLA-restricted, with HLA associations seemingly driven largely by CMV exposure. Because HLA typing was missing for some donors at each locus, association tests included only the typed subset. Several of the top co-occurrence clusters appeared to be linked to parvovirus B19, influenza, CMV and Epstein-Barr virus, according to a later analysis. The authors suggested that the approach could potentially be generalized to other disease states and immunological phenotypes. In both the original and validation cohorts, the classifier was reported to diagnose cytomegalovirus status with high specificity and sensitivity. The cohort was sequenced for TCR beta chains only, and without alpha or paired-chain data the features that could be detected were limited. A few of the identified cytomegalovirus-associated TCR beta chains were confirmed in vitro to be specific for cytomegalovirus antigens. The only immune exposure information available for the cohort was CMV serostatus. Sequencing depth was assumed to be roughly uniform across donors in the presence/absence analyses, though that assumption may not hold. Linkage disequilibrium might explain the correlated functional status among segregating V segments, but an unknown experimental factor could not be ruled out. In a later analysis, TCR association rates were found to vary across HLA loci, with the most associated TCRs seen for DRB1 alleles and the fewest for HLA-C alleles.

Libraries were prepared through the immunoSEQ multiplex PCR assay. The multiplex PCR relied on a mix of 60 forward primers for TCR Vbeta segments and 13 reverse primers for TCR Jbeta segments. Amplification of the CDR3 region of rearranged TCR beta genes was performed with a multiplex PCR assay on genomic DNA. On the Illumina HiSeq System, the amplified TCR beta libraries were sequenced as 87-base-pair reads. The paper's processing steps were these. In a later analysis, 70 million to 95 million unique TCR beta chains were counted across the approximately 670 repertoires, and about 9.9 million of these chains were shared by at least two donors. A nearest-neighbor algorithm error-corrected the raw reads and collapsed the reads into unique sequences, merging closely related sequences to remove PCR and sequencing errors. V, D and J gene segments were assigned by aligning CDR3 sequences to IMGT reference sequences. For a sequence to be retained, at least a six-nucleotide match to both a V gene segment and a J gene segment was required. A rearrangement was called productive if the CDR3 had no stop codons and remained in frame with V and J, and every other rearrangement was called non-productive. CDR3 was defined according to IMGT convention as the region running from the second conserved V-encoded cysteine to the conserved J-encoded phenylalanine. Sequences without an unambiguous match to a single V gene segment were excluded from the earlier analysis of 450 to 650 of the donors. An earlier analysis of under 750 of the donors called V segments functional above 56.7% productive rearrangements and segregating when the between-donor standard deviation exceeded 5%. A statistical classification framework was developed to diagnose cytomegalovirus status using the catalog of TCR beta chain sequences. A later analysis assigned V and J genes by comparing TCR nucleotide sequences with IMGT/GENE-DB human TR gene sequences. Using the TCRdist pipeline, a later analysis assigned CDR3 sequences along with most-parsimonious VDJ recombination scenarios. In a later analysis, each TCR beta chain was defined by its CDR3 amino acid sequence together with its V-gene family, and reads without a unique V-gene family were excluded. In a later analysis, 450 to 600 highly shared, low-generation-probability nucleotide sequences were removed to address suspected cross-contamination and a sequencing artifact. For each public chain, a later analysis derived a clonal expansion index from normalized ranks of inferred template counts within each repertoire. Generation probabilities in a later analysis came from a VDJ recombination model fitted to out-of-frame rearrangements, and those results were checked against IGoR. In a later analysis, hypergeometric tests were used to score TCR-TCR, TCR-HLA and TCR-CMV co-occurrence, with a repertoire-size bias correction applied to TCR pairs. In a later analysis, false discovery rates were estimated by permuting HLA or CMV assignments 20 times. A later analysis grouped co-occurring TCRs with DBSCAN, adding TCRdist sequence similarity when clustering within HLA-allele-positive subsets. For co-occurrence clustering, repertoires with fewer than 30,000 or more than 120,000 public chains were excluded, along with roughly five repertoires with anomalous nucleotide sharing. TCRdb provides this immuneACCESS table in a form limited to in-frame rearrangements. Some clones are lacking; in checked studies, under half of them reflect an unresolved V gene, and why the rest are absent is not known. V and J calls and clone size are copied from that table; D and trimming were computed from the DNA. The sample table lists about 89,000 clones, about 80% of them with a count of one. The ten largest clones take up roughly 1.3% of the sample.

In total, around 600 healthy bone marrow donors made up the cohort. All cohort members were sampled while nominally healthy, although unrecorded immune exposures were likely present. The donor tested CMV seronegative, placing the donor among the approximately 360 seronegative members of the cohort. Every donor gave a peripheral blood sample, and the peripheral blood mononuclear cells from that sample were used for TCR beta sequencing. Genomic DNA was extracted from the blood cell samples with the Qiagen DNeasy Blood Extraction Kit. Concerning this clone itself: Its antigen has not been determined. No much larger clone is present one base from it, and per-base qualities are unavailable.

V and J are trimmed by 5 bases and 2 bases, and the gene matches miss 3 bases of the junction. The CDR3 measures 15 amino acids from cysteine to phenylalanine. Kept here is only the CDR3 DNA, which spans 45 bases and is read in frame from base 1. In the germline V gene, CDR1 corresponds to LGHNA and CDR2 to YSLEER. Sequencing was carried out using PBMCs. The sequence was collected from a male donor in good health and CMV-seronegative. The chain is made from TRBV4-3 and TRBJ2-1, and 10 junction bases match TRBD2. The CDR3 reads CASSSGLATYNEQFF. The base sequence is TGCGCCAGCAGCTCGGGACTAGCGACCTACAATGAGCAGTTCTTC.